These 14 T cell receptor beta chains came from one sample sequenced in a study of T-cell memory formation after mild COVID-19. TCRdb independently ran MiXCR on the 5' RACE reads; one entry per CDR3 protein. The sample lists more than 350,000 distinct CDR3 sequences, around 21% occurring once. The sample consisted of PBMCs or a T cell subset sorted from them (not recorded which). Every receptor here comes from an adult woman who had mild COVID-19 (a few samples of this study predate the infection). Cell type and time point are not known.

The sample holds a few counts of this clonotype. CDR3 DNA sequence: TGCAGTGCTAGGGGGGGAGGGGATGAGCCCCAGCATTTT. Encoded protein: CSARGGGDEPQHF. The genes are TRBV20-1 and TRBJ1-5, with TRBD1 as a possible D gene (5 bases). Germline CDR1 is DFQATT and CDR2 is SNEGSKA (reference sequence). The CDR3 runs to 13 residues. V was shortened by 3 bases and J by 8 bases, with 14 bases between the two germline ends.

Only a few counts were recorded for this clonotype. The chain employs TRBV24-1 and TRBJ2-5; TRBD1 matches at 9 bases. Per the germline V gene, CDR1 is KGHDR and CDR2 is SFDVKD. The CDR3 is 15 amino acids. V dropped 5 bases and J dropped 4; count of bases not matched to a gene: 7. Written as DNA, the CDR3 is TGTGCCACCAGTGCCCCGCCGGACAGGGGAGAGACCCAGTACTTC. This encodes CATSAPPDRGETQYF.

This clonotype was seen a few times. The DNA for the CDR3 is TGCAGTGCTAGAGATCCCGGGACCGGAACGGGCGAGCAGTACTTC. Translated, it gives CSARDPGTGTGEQYF. The J gene is TRBJ2-7, the V gene TRBV20-1; TRBD1 or TRBD2 may be the D gene (5 bases each). The germline V gene encodes CDR1 DFQATT and CDR2 SNEGSKA (reference sequence). V was clipped by 0 bases and J by 6 bases, with 18 bases between them. The CDR3 is made up of 15 amino acids.

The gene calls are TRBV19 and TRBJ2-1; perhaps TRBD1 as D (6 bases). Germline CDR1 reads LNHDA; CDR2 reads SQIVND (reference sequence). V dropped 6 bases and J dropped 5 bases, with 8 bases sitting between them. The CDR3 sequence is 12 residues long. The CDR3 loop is CASRTGNNEQFF. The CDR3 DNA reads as TGTGCCAGTAGAACAGGGAACAATGAGCAGTTCTTC.

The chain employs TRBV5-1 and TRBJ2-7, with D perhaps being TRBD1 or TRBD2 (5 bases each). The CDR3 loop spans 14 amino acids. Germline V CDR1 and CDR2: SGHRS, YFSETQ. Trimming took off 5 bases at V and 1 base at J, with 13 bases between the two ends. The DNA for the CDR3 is TGCGCCAGCAGGATAGGGACCGGTTCCTACGAGCAGTACTTC. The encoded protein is CASRIGTGSYEQYF.

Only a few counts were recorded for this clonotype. The CDR3 coding sequence is TGTGCCAGCAGCCCCGGGACAGGGGGCCTCAATCAGCCCCAGCATTTT. Protein product: CASSPGTGGLNQPQHF. The rearrangement links TRBV9 to TRBJ1-5, with TRBD1 matching over 12 bases. V lost 4 bases, J lost 3 bases, and 5 bases stayed unmatched. The V gene's germline CDR1 is SGDLS and CDR2 YYNGEE. This CDR3 region has 16 residues.

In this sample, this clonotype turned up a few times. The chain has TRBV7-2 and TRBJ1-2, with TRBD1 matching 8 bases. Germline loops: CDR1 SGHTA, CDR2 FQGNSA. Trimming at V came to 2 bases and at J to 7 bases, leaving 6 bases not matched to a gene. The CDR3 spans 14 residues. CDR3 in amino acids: CASSLQGATVGYTF. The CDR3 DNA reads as TGTGCCAGCAGCTTACAGGGGGCAACCGTTGGCTACACCTTC.

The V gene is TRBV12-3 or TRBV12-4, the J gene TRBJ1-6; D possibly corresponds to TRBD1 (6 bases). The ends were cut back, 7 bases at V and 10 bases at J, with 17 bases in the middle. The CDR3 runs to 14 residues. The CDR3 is CASKSRGVGSPLHF. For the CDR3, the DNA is TGTGCCAGCAAATCGAGGGGGGTTGGGTCACCCCTCCACTTT.

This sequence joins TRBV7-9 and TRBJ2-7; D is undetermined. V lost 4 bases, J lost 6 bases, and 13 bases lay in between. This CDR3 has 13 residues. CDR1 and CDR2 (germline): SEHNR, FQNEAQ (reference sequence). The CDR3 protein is CASSSRAWSEQYF. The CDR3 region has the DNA TGTGCCAGCAGCTCTCGGGCATGGTCCGAGCAGTACTTC.

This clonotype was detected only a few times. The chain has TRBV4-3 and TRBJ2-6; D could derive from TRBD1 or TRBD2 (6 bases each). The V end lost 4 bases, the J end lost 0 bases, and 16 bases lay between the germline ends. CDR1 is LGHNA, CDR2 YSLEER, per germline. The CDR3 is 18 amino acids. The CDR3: CASSRPGGLGSGANVLTF. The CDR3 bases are TGCGCCAGCAGCCGCCCTGGGGGGCTCGGCTCTGGGGCCAACGTCCTGACTTTC.

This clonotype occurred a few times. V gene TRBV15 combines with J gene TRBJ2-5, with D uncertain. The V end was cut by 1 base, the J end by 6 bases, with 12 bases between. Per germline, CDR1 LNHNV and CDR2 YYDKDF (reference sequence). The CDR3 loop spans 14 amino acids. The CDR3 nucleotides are TGTGCCACCAGCAGAGTGGACGCCGAGCAGACCCAGTACTTC. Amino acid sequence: CATSRVDAEQTQYF.

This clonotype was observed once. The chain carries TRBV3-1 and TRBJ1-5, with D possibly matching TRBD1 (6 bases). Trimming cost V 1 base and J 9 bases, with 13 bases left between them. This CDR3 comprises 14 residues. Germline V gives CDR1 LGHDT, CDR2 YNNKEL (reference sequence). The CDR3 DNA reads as TGTGCCAGCAGCCAAGCGACAGGCGCGAGGCCCCAGCATTTT. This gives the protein CASSQATGARPQHF.

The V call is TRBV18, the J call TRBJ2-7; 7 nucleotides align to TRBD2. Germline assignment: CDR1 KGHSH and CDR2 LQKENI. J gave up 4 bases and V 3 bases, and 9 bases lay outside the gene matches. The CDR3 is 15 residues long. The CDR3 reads CASSPGGSGTYEQYF. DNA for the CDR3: TGTGCCAGCTCACCTGGCGGGAGTGGAACTTACGAGCAGTACTTC. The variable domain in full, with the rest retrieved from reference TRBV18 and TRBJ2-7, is NAGVMQNPRHLVRRRGQEARLRCSPMKGHSHVYWYRQLPEEGLKFMVYLQKENIIDESGMPKERFSAEFPKEGPSILRIQQVVRGDSAAYFCASSPGGSGTYEQYFGPGTRLTVT.

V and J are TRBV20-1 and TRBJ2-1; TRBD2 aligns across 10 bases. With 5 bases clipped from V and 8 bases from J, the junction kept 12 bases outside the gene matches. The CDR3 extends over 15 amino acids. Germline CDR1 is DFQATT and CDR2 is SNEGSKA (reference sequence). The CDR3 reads CSAEGERGGRYEQFF. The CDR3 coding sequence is TGCAGTGCTGAGGGGGAGCGGGGGGGCCGGTATGAGCAGTTCTTC.